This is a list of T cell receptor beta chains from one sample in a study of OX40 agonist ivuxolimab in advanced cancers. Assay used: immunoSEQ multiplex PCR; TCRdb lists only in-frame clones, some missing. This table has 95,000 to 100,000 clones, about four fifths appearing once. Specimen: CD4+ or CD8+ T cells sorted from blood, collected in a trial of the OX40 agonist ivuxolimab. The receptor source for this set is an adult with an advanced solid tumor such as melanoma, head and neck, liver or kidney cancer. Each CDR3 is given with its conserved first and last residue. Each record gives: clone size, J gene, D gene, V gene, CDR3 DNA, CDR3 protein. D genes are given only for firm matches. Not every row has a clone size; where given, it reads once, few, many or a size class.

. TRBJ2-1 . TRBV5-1 TGCGCCAGCGTAGTGGAGGGAGGCAATGAGCAGTTCTTC CASVVEGGNEQFF
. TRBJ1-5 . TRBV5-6 TGTGCCAGCAGCTTGTTCTCCTCAGTTAATCAGCCCCAGCATTTT CASSLFSSVNQPQHF
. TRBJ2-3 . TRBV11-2 TGTGCCAGCAGCTTAGGATTAGGGAGCACAGATACGCAGTATTTT CASSLGLGSTDTQYF
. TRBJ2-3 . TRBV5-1 TGCGCCAGCCACAGCCCGGCGTATTTT CASHSPAYF
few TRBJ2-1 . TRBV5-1 TGCGCCAGCAGGGGCGCAAGTGGGGACCGGGAGTTCTTC CASRGASGDREFF
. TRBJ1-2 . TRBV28 TGTGCCAGCAGTTTTAGCCAGACTACATTCCATCACGCCCGGTTTTATGGCTACACCTTC CASSFSQTTFHHARFYGYTF
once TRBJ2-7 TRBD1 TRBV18 TGTGCCAGCTCACCCCAGGGGGCGAATCCCTACGAGCAGTACTTC CASSPQGANPYEQYF
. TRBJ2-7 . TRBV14 TGTGCCAGCAGCCAAGATTGGCTCCGGGACCACCCGTACTTC CASSQDWLRDHPYF
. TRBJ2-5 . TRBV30 TGTGCCTGGAGACGTGGAGAGACCCAGTACTTC CAWRRGETQYF
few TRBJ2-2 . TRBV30 TGTGCCTGGAGTGTACAGAGCACCGGGGAGCTGTTTTTT CAWSVQSTGELFF
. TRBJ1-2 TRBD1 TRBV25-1 TGTGCCAGTTCAGGGGGCGCGGAGGGCTACACCTTC CASSGGAEGYTF
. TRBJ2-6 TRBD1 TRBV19 TGTGCCAGTAGTATAGGCCCTCTCAGGGGGCCTCGCTCTGGGGCCAACGTCCTGACTTTC CASSIGPLRGPRSGANVLTF
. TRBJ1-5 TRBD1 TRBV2 TGTGCCAGCAGGGCTGACCTACAGGGGAATCAGCCCCAGCATTTT CASRADLQGNQPQHF
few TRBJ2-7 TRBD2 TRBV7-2 TGTGCCAGCAGCCCTAGCGGACGCTCCTACGAGCAGTACTTC CASSPSGRSYEQYF
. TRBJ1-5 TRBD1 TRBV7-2 TGTGCCAGCAGCCGAGGGACAGGGGGCTATCAGCCCCAGCATTTT CASSRGTGGYQPQHF
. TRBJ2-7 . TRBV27 TGTGCCAGCAGGAGGGCAGCGTTGACTTCCTACGAGCAGTACTTC CASRRAALTSYEQYF
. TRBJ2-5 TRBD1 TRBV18 TGTGCCAGCTCACAGGGACAGGCCCCCCAAGAGACCCAGTACTTC CASSQGQAPQETQYF